The entry below gives a single T cell receptor beta chain sequence along with its context. Only in-frame clones appear in the TCRdb table, and some are missing; sequencing was by immunoSEQ multiplex PCR. The table records roughly 150,000 clones, about 83% of them present only once. This record comes from a study of blood T cell repertoires in COVID-19. In the study overall: COVID-19 samples collected from the United States, Italy and Spain covered acute and convalescent phases.

V lost 5 bases, J lost 6 bases, and 14 bases lay in between. Germline V gene lookup returns CDR1 MNHEY and CDR2 SMNVEV (reference sequence). CDR3 length: 14 amino acids. This chain uses TRBV27 with TRBJ2-1, with a possible D match to TRBD2 (5 bases). The material sequenced was peripheral blood. This sequence was found in a woman between 70 and 85 years old who had recovered from COVID-19. Here the CDR3 reads CASSILGPGNEQFF. CDR3 nucleotide sequence: TGTGCCAGCAGTATACTAGGTCCGGGCAATGAGCAGTTCTTC.